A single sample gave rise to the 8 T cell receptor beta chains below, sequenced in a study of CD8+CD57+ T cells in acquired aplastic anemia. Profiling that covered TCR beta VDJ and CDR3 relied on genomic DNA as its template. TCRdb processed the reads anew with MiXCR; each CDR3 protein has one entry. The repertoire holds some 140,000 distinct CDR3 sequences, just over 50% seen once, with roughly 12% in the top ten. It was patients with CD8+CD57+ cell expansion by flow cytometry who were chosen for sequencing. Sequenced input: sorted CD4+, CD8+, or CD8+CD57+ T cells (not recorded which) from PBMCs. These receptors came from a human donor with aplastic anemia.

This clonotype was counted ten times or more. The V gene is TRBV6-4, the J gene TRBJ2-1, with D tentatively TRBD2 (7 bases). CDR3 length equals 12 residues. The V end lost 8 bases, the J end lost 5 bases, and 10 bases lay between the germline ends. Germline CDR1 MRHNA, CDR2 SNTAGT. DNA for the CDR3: TGTGCCAGCGGGGGGGACAACAATGAGCAGTTCTTC. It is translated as CASGGDNNEQFF.

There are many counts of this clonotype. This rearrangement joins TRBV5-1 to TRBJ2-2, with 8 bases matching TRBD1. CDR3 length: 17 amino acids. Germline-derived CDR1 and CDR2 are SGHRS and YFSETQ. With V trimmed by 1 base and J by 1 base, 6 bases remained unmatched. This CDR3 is CASSLRQGAGNTGELFF. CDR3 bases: TGCGCCAGCAGCTTGAGGCAGGGGGCGGGGAACACCGGGGAGCTGTTTTTT.

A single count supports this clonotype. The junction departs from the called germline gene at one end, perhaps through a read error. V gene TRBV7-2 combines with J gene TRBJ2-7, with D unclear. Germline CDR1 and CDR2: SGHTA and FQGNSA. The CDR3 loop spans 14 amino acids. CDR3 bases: TGTGCCAGCAGCCTAGGGTTGGGATCCTACGGGCAGTACTTC. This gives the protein CASSLGLGSYGQYF.

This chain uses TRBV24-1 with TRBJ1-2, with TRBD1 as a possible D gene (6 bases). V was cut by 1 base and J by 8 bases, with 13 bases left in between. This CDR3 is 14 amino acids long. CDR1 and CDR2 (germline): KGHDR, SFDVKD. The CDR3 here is CATSDLGGRGGYTF. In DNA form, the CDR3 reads TGTGCCACCAGTGATTTAGGGGGGCGTGGGGGCTACACCTTC.

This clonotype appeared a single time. The CDR3: CASSVETSGPYEQYF. The CDR3 DNA reads TGTGCCAGCAGCGTTGAAACTAGCGGTCCCTACGAGCAGTACTTC. V usage is TRBV9 and J usage is TRBJ2-7; TRBD2 matches at 8 bases. Germline loops: CDR1 SGDLS, CDR2 YYNGEE. The CDR3 is made up of 15 amino acids. V dropped 2 bases and J dropped 2; count of bases not matched to a gene: 6.

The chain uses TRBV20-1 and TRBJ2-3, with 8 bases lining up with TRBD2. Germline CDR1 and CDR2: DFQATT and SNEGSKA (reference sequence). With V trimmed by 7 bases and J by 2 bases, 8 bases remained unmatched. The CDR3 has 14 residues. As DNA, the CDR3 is TGCAGTGGCCCACTAGCGGTACTCACAGATACGCAGTATTTT. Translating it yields CSGPLAVLTDTQYF.

CDR3 nucleotide sequence: TGTGCCAGCAGTGATGGTGGGAGCGACGAGCAGTACTTC. Encoded protein: CASSDGGSDEQYF. This chain connects TRBV2 to TRBJ2-7, with D possibly matching TRBD2 (5 bases). Trimming pared 3 bases from V and 5 bases from J, leaving 11 bases between. This CDR3 spans 13 amino acids. CDR1 SNHLY and CDR2 FYNNEI come from the germline V gene.

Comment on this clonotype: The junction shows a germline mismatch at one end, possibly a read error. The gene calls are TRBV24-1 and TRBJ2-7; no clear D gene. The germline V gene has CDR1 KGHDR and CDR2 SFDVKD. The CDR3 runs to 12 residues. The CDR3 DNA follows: TGTGCCATCAGTTGGGCAGGCAGCGAGCAGTACTTC. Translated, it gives CAISWAGSEQYF.